This entry describes one T cell receptor (beta chain). The sample belongs to a study of T cells of healthy individuals. The V gene's germline CDR1 is LNHDA and CDR2 SQIVND (reference sequence). V shed 8 bases, J shed 8 bases, and the junction held 10 bases outside the gene matches. The CDR3 has 14 amino acids. TCRdb processed the 5' RACE reads anew with MiXCR; each CDR3 protein has one entry. This sample yields approximately 52,000 distinct CDR3 sequences, of which roughly 14% are seen a single time; roughly 16% belongs to the top ten. The genes are TRBV19 and TRBJ2-1, with 9 nucleotides matching TRBD1. The clonotype was recovered from a human donor in good health. DNA for the CDR3: TGTGCCAGTTGGGCCATGGGACAGGGCTATGAGCAGTTCTTC. Translated, it gives CASWAMGQGYEQFF.